The rows below give T cell receptor beta chains drawn from one sample of a study of blood T cells in healthy people across ages. A single record per CDR3 protein comes from TCRdb applying MiXCR to the 5' RACE reads. Among around 990,000 distinct CDR3 sequences, around two fifths were seen once, and the ten largest hold under 15%. Sequencing was done on a sample of blood. The receptor set was obtained from a man between 18 and 29 years old in good health. Both conserved end residues are part of each CDR3. The order of the fields is V gene, CDR3 length, CDR3 protein.

V: TRBV3-1
length: 16
CDR3: CASSPFYLGRGDGYTF

V: TRBV20-1
length: 14
CDR3: CSASRTPEGNEQYF

V: TRBV7-8
length: 16
CDR3: CASSLDARVWGTEAFF

V: TRBV4-1
length: 15
CDR3: CAGSQDWTENEKLFF

V: TRBV12-3/TRBV12-4
length: 15
CDR3: CASSFLAGGQETQYF

V: TRBV4-2
length: 16
CDR3: CASSQGRGGDQETQYF

V: TRBV10-3
length: 18
CDR3: CAISEPGGQGPSGDGYTF

V: TRBV7-8
length: 16
CDR3: CASSPDGGGSNYGYTF

V: TRBV5-1
length: 14
CDR3: CASSPATAPVGYTF

V: TRBV4-1
length: 16
CDR3: CASSQGFQRKYNEQFF

V: TRBV6-5
length: 14
CDR3: CASSSNQHLRGYTF

V: TRBV18
length: 17
CDR3: CASSRLSGVRSYNEQFF

V: TRBV7-2
length: 14
CDR3: CASSQGQARSEAFF

V: TRBV29-1
length: 14
CDR3: CSAASGTGNNEQYF

V: TRBV27
length: 15
CDR3: CASSPRGSSSYEQYF

V: TRBV4-1
length: 14
CDR3: CASSQIGGPETQYF

V: TRBV7-8
length: 16
CDR3: CASSLDPSVTTDTQYF

V: TRBV4-3
length: 14
CDR3: CASSHVGMNTEAFF

V: TRBV20-1
length: 16
CDR3: CSATGTSGGLYNEQFF

V: TRBV5-1
length: 18
CDR3: CASSQQGTTGIPMDTQYF

V: TRBV7-8
length: 15
CDR3: CASSSPGPSGNTIYF

V: TRBV12-3/TRBV12-4
length: 15
CDR3: CASKRQALAKNIQYF

V: TRBV12-3/TRBV12-4
length: 14
CDR3: CASSLHYANYGYTF

V: TRBV7-6
length: 15
CDR3: CASSLGTVRKETQYF

V: TRBV28
length: 11
CDR3: CSVRREETQYF

V: TRBV4-3
length: 14
CDR3: CASSQDSTGYEQYF

V: TRBV6-1
length: 15
CDR3: CASSGWTGVDYGYTF

V: TRBV20-1
length: 14
CDR3: CSATRDSSREKLFF

V: TRBV20-1
length: 13
CDR3: CSAKRTGLETQYF

V: TRBV12-3/TRBV12-4
length: 15
CDR3: CASRYTGDSGNTIYF

V: TRBV7-2
length: 16
CDR3: CASSFFGRPSTDTQYF

V: TRBV7-2
length: 19
CDR3: CASSLAIGVAGLAFDEQYF

V: TRBV13
length: 17
CDR3: CASSPFFRTGETDTQYF

V: TRBV7-8
length: 16
CDR3: CASSLTPGQGAAEQYF

V: TRBV12-3/TRBV12-4
length: 16
CDR3: CASSYWTGGFDQPQHF

V: TRBV15
length: 13
CDR3: CATRRGAGEKLFF

V: TRBV4-1
length: 16
CDR3: CASSQEYGLNTDTQYF

V: TRBV29-1
length: 12
CDR3: CSVQQGARGYTF

V: TRBV6-2/TRBV6-3
length: 11
CDR3: CASSDGREQFF

V: TRBV7-2
length: 15
CDR3: CASSWETGANYGYTF

V: TRBV4-1
length: 15
CDR3: CASSPEGQANEKLFF

V: TRBV20-1
length: 13
CDR3: CSAKVSLNYGYTF

V: TRBV6-5
length: 18
CDR3: CASSYSRGRATGTDTQYF

V: TRBV9
length: 8
CDR3: CATMKLFF

V: TRBV14
length: 14
CDR3: CASSPNSPYNEQFF

V: TRBV4-2
length: 15
CDR3: CASSQDARGGEKLFF

V: TRBV20-1
length: 15
CDR3: CSAPDTDRGTNEQYF

V: TRBV4-3
length: 16
CDR3: CASSQAPLAGADTQYF

V: TRBV4-3
length: 15
CDR3: CASSHKGNSYNEQYF

V: TRBV30
length: 13
CDR3: CAWSLDSSYGQYF

V: TRBV20-1
length: 14
CDR3: CSVEDGGAGNTIYF

V: TRBV29-1
length: 15
CDR3: CSALKIWTGQETQYF

V: TRBV29-1
length: 11
CDR3: CSVRWPSEAFF